The 21 T cell receptor beta chains reported below all come from one sample, sequenced in a study of long-term antiretroviral therapy in people with HIV. Researchers report immunoSEQ v3.0 was run at survey level. TCRdb's table, derived via immunoSEQ multiplex PCR, lists solely in-frame clones and lacks some. The table records 12,000 or so clones, around three quarters of them present only once. The specimen comprised unsorted PBMCs, sampled 0.8 years before starting antiretroviral therapy. These receptors all stem from a woman in her thirties or forties with HIV.

The chain carries TRBV14 and TRBJ2-7, with TRBD2 matching 7 bases. From germline, CDR1 is SGHDN and CDR2 FVKESK. The J segment lost 3 bases and the V segment lost 5 bases, leaving 10 bases of the junction unmatched. The CDR3 totals 15 residues. The CDR3 sequence is CASSSPLAGVYEQYF. The CDR3 nucleotides are TGTGCCAGCAGCTCCCCACTTGCGGGAGTCTACGAGCAGTACTTC.

This clone was detected only once. The rearrangement joins TRBV20-1 to TRBJ2-4; D not certain. The germline CDR1 and CDR2 sequences are DFQATT and SNEGSKA (reference sequence). Deletions cut 7 bases from V and 8 bases from J, with 12 bases between. The CDR3 is made up of 11 amino acids. DNA for the CDR3: TGCAGTGTTGGTTCGTGGGACATTCAGTACTTC. Its protein is CSVGSWDIQYF.

This chain links TRBV6-5 with TRBJ2-7; no definite D call. In germline, CDR1 is MNHEY, CDR2 SVGAGI. V was clipped by 6 bases and J by 3 bases, with 18 bases between them. This CDR3 is built from 15 residues. CDR3 coding DNA: TGTGCCAGCAGACCGGAAGGGTACCCGCGCTACGAGCAGTACTTC. Translating gives CASRPEGYPRYEQYF.

The V call is TRBV6-5, the J call TRBJ1-3; D call uncertain. Trimming removed 7 bases from V and 1 base from J, with 14 bases in between. CDR3 length: 15 residues. Germline assignment: CDR1 MNHEY and CDR2 SVGAGI. The chain's CDR3 is CASNPAPASGNTIYF. DNA of the CDR3: TGTGCCAGCAACCCCGCGCCTGCGTCTGGAAACACCATATATTTT.

CDR3 DNA: TGTGCCAGCAGCGCTTCGAGCGGGATAAACGAGCAGTACTTC. Its protein is CASSASSGINEQYF. The chain is built from TRBV28 and TRBJ2-7; 7 bases match TRBD2. V shed 6 bases and J 5 bases; nucleotides not matched to a gene: 10. Germline assignment: CDR1 MDHEN and CDR2 SYDVKM. This CDR3 has 14 residues.

In its sample, this clone ranks as medium-sized. The V and J genes are TRBV6-1 and TRBJ2-7, with 8 bases that match TRBD1. CDR3 length: 15 amino acids. Germline V gives CDR1 MNHNS, CDR2 SASEGT. With V trimmed by 1 base and J by 2 bases, 4 bases remained unmatched. The CDR3 spells CASSEVQGATYEQYF. The DNA for the CDR3 is TGTGCCAGCAGTGAAGTCCAGGGGGCTACCTACGAGCAGTACTTC.

The V gene is TRBV6-5, the J gene TRBJ2-1, with 11 bases identical to TRBD2. Germline V gene sequence: CDR1 MNHEY, CDR2 SVGAGI. The CDR3 is 15 residues long. V lost 6 bases, J lost 7 bases, and 8 bases stayed unmatched. The CDR3 reads CASRGLAGGRNEQFF. The CDR3 DNA follows: TGTGCCAGCAGGGGCCTAGCGGGAGGCAGGAATGAGCAGTTCTTC.

The DNA for the CDR3 is TGTGCCAGCAGCCACCAGGGACTAGCGGGAGTTAGAGATACGCAGTATTTT. As protein: CASSHQGLAGVRDTQYF. The chain employs TRBV7-9 and TRBJ2-3, with 14 bases that match TRBD2. Germline V CDR1 and CDR2: SEHNR, FQNEAQ (reference sequence). J gave up 5 bases and V 5 bases, and 9 bases lay outside the gene matches. The CDR3 length is 17 residues.

The V gene is TRBV6-5, the J gene TRBJ2-2; the D is unclear. CDR3 length equals 13 residues. The V and J ends lost 0 bases and 3 bases respectively, with 2 bases between them. Per germline, CDR1 MNHEY and CDR2 SVGAGI. CDR3 residues: CASSYSYTGELFF. CDR3 coding DNA: TGTGCCAGCAGTTACTCTTACACCGGGGAGCTGTTTTTT.

Only a few counts were recorded for this clone. The chain recombines TRBV5-1 with TRBJ1-2, with D possibly matching TRBD1 (5 bases). This CDR3 region has 13 residues. Germline V gene data show CDR1 as SGHRS and CDR2 as YFSETQ. V dropped 2 bases and J dropped 3 bases, with 8 bases sitting between them. CDR3 protein: CASSFDRDYGYTF. For the CDR3, the DNA is TGCGCCAGCAGCTTCGACAGAGACTATGGCTACACCTTC.

The chain recombines TRBV4-1 with TRBJ2-3; 8 bases are a match to TRBD2. Germline CDR1 and CDR2: MGHRA and YSYEKL. The CDR3 is 16 residues long. The trim removed 0 bases at V and 0 bases at J, leaving 2 bases unmatched. Written as DNA, the CDR3 is TGCGCCAGCAGCCAAGAACTAGCGGCTAGCACAGATACGCAGTATTTT. This codes for CASSQELAASTDTQYF.

This chain connects TRBV27 to TRBJ2-2; TRBD1 matches at 8 bases. CDR1 and CDR2 (germline): MNHEY, SMNVEV (reference sequence). The CDR3 is made up of 18 amino acids. V lost 2 bases, J lost 4 bases, and 12 bases stayed unmatched. CDR3 amino acids: CASSLVSGGAGTTGELFF. The CDR3 coding sequence is TGTGCCAGCAGTTTAGTGTCAGGGGGCGCGGGGACCACCGGGGAGCTGTTTTTT.

This chain links TRBV18 with TRBJ1-3; D is unresolved. V was trimmed by 1 base and J by 0 bases, leaving 7 bases between them. CDR3 size: 15 residues. CDR1 KGHSH and CDR2 LQKENI come from the germline V gene. CDR3 bases: TGTGCCAGCTCACCACTTCACGGCTCTGGAAACACCATATATTTT. Protein: CASSPLHGSGNTIYF.

The chain joins TRBV11-1 to TRBJ2-7, with 9 bases that match TRBD1. This CDR3 has 12 residues. The ends lost 3 bases at V and 6 bases at J; junction bases unmatched: 0. Germline CDR1 is SGHAT and CDR2 is FQDESV (reference sequence). CDR3 nucleotide sequence: TGTGCCAGCAGCTTGACAGGGGGCGAGCAGTACTTC. This translates into CASSLTGGEQYF.

V gene TRBV7-2 combines with J gene TRBJ2-2; either TRBD1 or TRBD2 may supply D (5 bases each). This CDR3 contains 15 residues. Germline V gene lookup returns CDR1 SGHTA and CDR2 FQGNSA. V lost 5 bases and J lost 5, with 15 bases in between. CDR3 nucleotides: TGTGCCAGCAGCACGGGGCCCGAACCAACCGGGGAGCTGTTTTTT. Its protein is CASSTGPEPTGELFF.

The rearrangement uses TRBV27 and TRBJ2-1; 10 bases match TRBD2. CDR3 length: 17 residues. Germline values: CDR1 MNHEY, CDR2 SMNVEV (reference sequence). V was clipped by 0 bases and J by 9 bases; unmatched bases: 11. CDR3 DNA sequence: TGTGCCAGCAGTTTATCTGAGGCCCTAGCGGGAGTACTTGAGCAGTTCTTC. It specifies CASSLSEALAGVLEQFF.

This clone has a handful of counts. The chain uses TRBV5-5 and TRBJ2-7, with D perhaps TRBD1 or TRBD2 (5 bases each). Trimming left V 2 bases short and J 6 bases short, with 15 bases between. The CDR3 is 14 amino acids. Per germline, CDR1 SGHKS and CDR2 YYEKEE (reference sequence). CDR3 sequence (DNA): TGTGCCAGCAGCTTAGGGTTGGGGGAAAGCGAGCAGTACTTC. Translated, it gives CASSLGLGESEQYF.

The chain combines TRBV2 with TRBJ2-2; either TRBD1 or TRBD2 may supply D (5 bases each). Trimming removed 5 bases from V and 3 bases from J, with 13 bases in between. The CDR3 extends over 15 amino acids. Looked up from germline, CDR1 is SNHLY and CDR2 is FYNNEI. CDR3 DNA sequence: TGTGCCAGCAGTCCGAGGGGTCCAGACACCGGGGAGCTGTTTTTT. It codes for CASSPRGPDTGELFF.

The V gene is TRBV28, the J gene TRBJ1-2; D call uncertain. The V gene's germline CDR1 is MDHEN and CDR2 SYDVKM. The CDR3 consists of 13 residues. V shed 5 bases and J shed 6 bases, with 13 bases lying between them. In nucleotides, the CDR3 is TGTGCCAGCAGTCCCTCGGTCCGTCATGGCTACACCTTC. It is translated as CASSPSVRHGYTF.

J is TRBJ2-1 and V is TRBV21-1; the table's D gene call, TRBD1, was not cross checked with the DNA. TRBV21-1 is a recognized pseudogene. The length of the CDR3 is 16 residues. The CDR3 here is CASSKGVTGIINEQFF. Written as DNA, the CDR3 is TGTGCCAGCAGCAAAGGGGTGACAGGGATAATCAATGAGCAGTTCTTC.

The chain joins TRBV5-1 to TRBJ1-2; 8 bases are a match to TRBD1. The CDR3 runs to 15 residues. Germline V gives CDR1 SGHRS, CDR2 YFSETQ. The V segment lost 4 bases and the J segment 0 bases; nucleotides outside the gene matches: 5. The CDR3 nucleotides are TGCGCCAGCAGCCGTGGGACAGGATCTAACTATGGCTACACCTTC. Protein: CASSRGTGSNYGYTF.